Shown below are 29 T cell receptor beta chains from a single sample sequenced in a study of regulatory T cells in long-lasting Graves disease. The TCR beta library used iRepertoire HTBI primers with Arm-PCR amplification of CDR3. Each CDR3 protein gets one entry after TCRdb re-called the multiplex PCR reads with MiXCR. The sample has some 340,000 distinct CDR3 sequences, more than 20% seen once. Time point defined: persistent/refractory GD, antithyroid drugs over 5 years with positive TRAb. After RNA was extracted from PBMCs, the TCR library was made from it. This specimen was peripheral blood mononuclear cells (PBMCs), taken when the disease was refractory, from a patient treated with antithyroid drugs. The receptors shown here come from a woman between 40 and 50 years old with Graves disease.

The CDR3 loop reads CSAHAGIEEQYF. The CDR3 nucleotides read TGCAGCGCCCATGCAGGGATTGAGGAGCAGTACTTC. The chain links TRBV29-1 to TRBJ2-7, with D possibly matching TRBD1 (5 bases). V lost 7 bases, J lost 7 bases, and 17 bases lay in between. Germline CDR1 reads SQVTM; CDR2 reads ANQGSEA. This CDR3 contains 12 residues.

This clonotype was detected a few times. The chain carries TRBV29-1 and TRBJ1-3, with D possibly matching TRBD1 (5 bases). V lost 3 bases, J lost 0 bases, and 24 bases lay in between. Germline CDR1 and CDR2: SQVTM and ANQGSEA. The length of the CDR3 is 19 residues. The CDR3 DNA follows: TGCAGCGTTGAGGACAATTGGGGGGACCCAGATGACTCTGGAAACACCATATATTTT. Translating it yields CSVEDNWGDPDDSGNTIYF.

There are a few counts of this clonotype. This chain links TRBV28 with TRBJ1-2, with 7 bases identical to TRBD1. The junction had 7 bases not matched to a gene; V was cut back by 5 bases and J by 4 bases. The CDR3 length is 14 residues. Germline lookup yields CDR1 MDHEN and CDR2 SYDVKM. The CDR3 sequence: CASSVGPGGYGYTF. CDR3 in DNA: TGTGCCAGCAGTGTGGGTCCAGGGGGCTATGGCTACACCTTC.

The sample holds many counts of this clonotype. The chain combines TRBV28 with TRBJ1-5, with TRBD1 matching over 9 bases. CDR1 and CDR2 (germline): MDHEN, SYDVKM. Unmatched junction bases numbered 5, after V lost 6 bases and J lost 5 bases. The length of the CDR3 is 14 residues. CDR3: CASSYRQGDQPQHF. DNA for the CDR3: TGTGCCAGCAGCTATAGACAGGGGGATCAGCCCCAGCATTTT.

This clonotype came up a few times. V gene TRBV7-3 combines with J gene TRBJ1-1, with D unclear. CDR1 and CDR2 from the germline V gene are SGHTA and FQGTGA. Trimming took 5 bases from V and 6 from J, leaving 19 bases between them. This CDR3 comprises 15 residues. The CDR3 sequence is CASSQGPGSISEAFF. For the CDR3, the DNA is TGTGCCAGCAGCCAAGGACCGGGATCTATATCTGAAGCTTTCTTT. Variable domain in full (rest from reference TRBV7-3 and TRBJ1-1): GAGVSQTPSNKVTEKGKYVELRCDPISGHTALYWYRQSLGQGPEFLIYFQGTGAADDSGLPNDRFFAVRPEGSVSTLKIQRTERGDSAVYLCASSQGPGSISEAFFGQGTRLTVV.

This sequence joins TRBV20-1 and TRBJ2-2, with 10 bases aligning to TRBD1. Trimming removed 2 bases from V and 7 bases from J; junction bases left unmatched: 19. This CDR3 is built from 19 residues. Germline-derived CDR1 and CDR2 are DFQATT and SNEGSKA (reference sequence). The CDR3: CSARRSGRQGAKSFGELFF. CDR3 nucleotide sequence: TGCAGTGCTAGACGGTCTGGCCGACAGGGGGCGAAGTCGTTCGGGGAGCTGTTTTTT.

This clonotype was observed many times. V usage is TRBV29-1 and J usage is TRBJ2-7; 8 bases map to TRBD1. The V gene's germline CDR1 is SQVTM and CDR2 ANQGSEA. V lost 0 bases, J lost 2 bases, and 9 bases stayed unmatched. The CDR3 contains 16 residues. CDR3 coding DNA: TGCAGCGTTGAAGACGGGGAACAGGGGGTACCCTACGAGCAGTACTTC. Amino acids: CSVEDGEQGVPYEQYF.

V gene TRBV10-3 combines with J gene TRBJ2-7, with TRBD1 matching over 7 bases. Germline V gene sequence: CDR1 ENHRY, CDR2 SYGVKD. Germline trimming cut 4 bases from V and 4 bases from J; bases unmatched to any gene: 10. This CDR3 has 15 residues. In DNA form, the CDR3 reads TGTGCCATCAGTGTGACAACGAGGACAGGATACGAGCAGTACTTC. Protein product: CAISVTTRTGYEQYF.

The chain couples TRBV5-4 to TRBJ2-7; 8 bases align to TRBD1. Germline lookup yields CDR1 SGHNT and CDR2 YYREEE (reference sequence). There are 13 residues in the CDR3. With V trimmed by 4 bases and J by 4 bases, 4 bases remained unmatched. The CDR3 DNA is TGTGCCAGCAGCGGACAGGGTTTATACGAGCAGTACTTC. It encodes CASSGQGLYEQYF. The whole variable domain, remainder taken from reference TRBV5-4 and TRBJ2-7, is ETGVTQSPTHLIKTRGQQVTLRCSSQSGHNTVSWYQQALGQGPQFIFQYYREEENGRGNFPPRFSGLQFPNYSSELNVNALELDDSALYLCASSGQGLYEQYFGPGTRLTVT.

Concerning this clonotype itself: This may be a read error, as it is one base from a much larger clone. The chain has TRBV28 and TRBJ2-7; D is ambiguous. CDR1 is MDHEN and CDR2 is SYDVKM in the germline V gene. CDR3 length: 12 residues. The CDR3 sequence: CASSPNLYGQYF. CDR3 coding DNA: TGTGCCAGCAGTCCAAACCTCTACGGGCAGTACTTC.

This clonotype has a count of ten or more. The gene calls are TRBV20-1 and TRBJ2-7, with a tentative D call TRBD1 (5 bases). Germline V gene sequence: CDR1 DFQATT, CDR2 SNEGSKA (reference sequence). V was pared by 4 bases and J by 6 bases, with 10 bases between. The CDR3 length is 11 residues. CDR3 bases: TGCAGTGCTAATTTGGGGCGCGAGCAGTACTTC. Residues: CSANLGREQYF.

This clonotype was seen ten or more times. V usage is TRBV29-1 and J usage is TRBJ1-2, with a possible D match to TRBD1 (5 bases). Between the trimmed V and J ends, which lost 1 base and 6 bases, there was a span of 12 bases. Germline V gene sequence: CDR1 SQVTM, CDR2 ANQGSEA. CDR3 length: 13 residues. Written as DNA, the CDR3 is TGCAGCGTTGAAGGGACACACGGCGATGGCTACACCTTC. Translated, it gives CSVEGTHGDGYTF.

The chain is built from TRBV5-1 and TRBJ2-2; weak D call: TRBD1 (5 bases). CDR1 and CDR2 from the germline V gene are SGHRS and YFSETQ. Trimming removed 0 bases from V and 0 bases from J, with 9 bases in between. This CDR3 contains 16 residues. The CDR3 nucleotides read TGCGCCAGCAGCTTGGGACAGAACGCGAACACCGGGGAGCTGTTTTTT. Translated: CASSLGQNANTGELFF.

This clonotype has at least ten counts. V gene TRBV6-1 combines with J gene TRBJ2-7; 12 bases map to TRBD2. After removal of 7 bases from V and 7 bases from J, the junction contained 2 bases not matched to a gene. Germline lookup yields CDR1 MNHNS and CDR2 SASEGT. CDR3 length equals 12 residues. The CDR3 bases are TGTGCCAGCACCGGACTAGCGGGGGAGCAGTACTTC. Translation: CASTGLAGEQYF.

Only a few counts were recorded for this clonotype. The rearrangement joins TRBV6-5 to TRBJ1-1; D is perhaps TRBD1 (5 bases). The V end was cut by 2 bases, the J end by 10 bases, with 20 bases between. Germline assignment: CDR1 MNHEY and CDR2 SVGAGI. The CDR3 contains 15 residues. As DNA, the CDR3 is TGTGCCAGCAGTTACGCCTGGGGACTACAACCCGGAGCTTTCTTT. Translation gives CASSYAWGLQPGAFF.

This clonotype appeared a few times. J is TRBJ2-6 and V is TRBV15; D uncertain. With 0 bases removed from V and 0 bases from J, the gap between germline ends came to 18 bases. Per germline, CDR1 LNHNV and CDR2 YYDKDF (reference sequence). The CDR3 length is 20 residues. This CDR3 reads CATSRDSRTEIVSGANVLTF. The DNA for the CDR3 is TGTGCCACCAGCAGAGATTCCCGGACCGAAATCGTCTCTGGGGCCAACGTCCTGACTTTC.

This clonotype appeared a single time. CDR3 in amino acids: CASSKGLVSYNEQFF. The CDR3 DNA reads as TGTGCCAGTAGTAAGGGACTAGTTTCCTACAATGAGCAGTTCTTC. The chain links TRBV19 to TRBJ2-1; 8 bases agree with TRBD2. This CDR3 is built from 15 residues. The germline V gene has CDR1 LNHDA and CDR2 SQIVND (reference sequence). V trimming: 4 bases; J trimming: 1 base; junction bases outside the gene matches: 3. The full variable domain, with the rest looked up from reference TRBV19 and TRBJ2-1, is DGGITQSPKYLFRKEGQNVTLSCEQNLNHDAMYWYRQDPGQGLRLIYYSQIVNDFQKGDIAEGYSVSREKKESFPLTVTSAQKNPTAFYLCASSKGLVSYNEQFFGPGTRLTVL.

DNA of the CDR3: TGTGCCAGTAGTACTGCGGGGGGTAGGTACAATGAGCAGTTCTTC. Encoded protein: CASSTAGGRYNEQFF. The V call is TRBV19, the J call TRBJ2-1; 8 nucleotides line up with TRBD2. Germline V CDR1 and CDR2: LNHDA, SQIVND (reference sequence). The CDR3 is 15 residues long. J lost 4 bases, V lost 4 bases, and 6 bases had no gene match.

Ten or more counts support this clonotype. The chain is built from TRBV2 and TRBJ1-1; D possibly corresponds to TRBD1 (6 bases). Germline-derived CDR1 and CDR2 are SNHLY and FYNNEI. Deletions cut 7 bases from V and 2 bases from J, with 17 bases between. The CDR3 is 15 residues long. The chain's CDR3 is CASTKRTDFNTEAFF. CDR3 in DNA: TGTGCCAGCACCAAACGGACAGACTTTAACACTGAAGCTTTCTTT. The whole variable domain, remainder taken from reference TRBV2 and TRBJ1-1, is EPEVTQTPSHQVTQMGQEVILRCVPISNHLYFYWYRQILGQKVEFLVSFYNNEISEKSEIFDDQFSVERPDGSNFTLKIRSTKLEDSAMYFCASTKRTDFNTEAFFGQGTRLTVV.

The table lists this clonotype with many counts. This sequence joins TRBV2 and TRBJ1-4; the D gene is possibly TRBD1 (5 bases). The germline V gene encodes CDR1 SNHLY and CDR2 FYNNEI. The CDR3 extends over 16 amino acids. Trimming removed 0 bases from V and 3 bases from J, with 11 bases in between. As DNA, the CDR3 is TGTGCCAGCAGTGAAGCTATAGGGACGGCTAATGAAAAACTGTTTTTT. Translation gives CASSEAIGTANEKLFF.

The sample holds a few counts of this clonotype. V and J are TRBV19 and TRBJ2-7, with D unresolved. V was pared by 5 bases and J by 5 bases, with 13 bases between. Germline values: CDR1 LNHDA, CDR2 SQIVND (reference sequence). CDR3 length equals 13 residues. As DNA, the CDR3 is TGTGCCAGTAGTGCCAGGCTTATGGACGAGCAGTACTTC. It specifies CASSARLMDEQYF.

V is TRBV7-9 and J is TRBJ2-1, with unresolved D. The V and J ends lost 5 bases and 6 bases respectively, with 5 bases between them. Per germline, CDR1 SEHNR and CDR2 FQNEAQ (reference sequence). The CDR3 has 11 residues. CDR3 amino acids: CASSALNEQFF. The CDR3 region has the DNA TGTGCCAGCAGCGCTCTCAATGAGCAGTTCTTC.

This chain uses TRBV6-4 with TRBJ1-5; possible D gene TRBD1, 6 bases. The germline V gene encodes CDR1 MRHNA and CDR2 SNTAGT. The V gene lost 6 bases and the J gene lost 7 bases, with 19 bases spanning the gap. The CDR3 runs to 15 residues. CDR3 amino acids: CASRRTTGSYQPQHF. The CDR3 DNA reads as TGTGCCAGCAGGCGAACCACAGGGTCCTACCAGCCCCAGCATTTT.

This clonotype was found many times. This chain joins TRBV28 and TRBJ1-5; tentatively, D is TRBD1 (5 bases). The CDR3 runs to 14 residues. Per germline, CDR1 MDHEN and CDR2 SYDVKM. V lost 2 bases to trimming and J lost 7 bases, with 12 bases between them. CDR3 region: CASSLPQPGQPQHF. In DNA form, the CDR3 reads TGTGCCAGCAGTTTACCCCAGCCAGGGCAGCCCCAGCATTTT. The whole variable domain, remainder taken from reference TRBV28 and TRBJ1-5, is DVKVTQSSRYLVKRTGEKVFLECVQDMDHENMFWYRQDPGLGLRLIYFSYDVKMKEKGDIPEGYSVSREKKERFSLILESASTNQTSMYLCASSLPQPGQPQHFGDGTRLSIL.

This clonotype appeared many times. This sequence joins TRBV11-2 and TRBJ1-5, with no clear D. V dropped 2 bases and J dropped 0 bases, with 14 bases sitting between them. The CDR3 is 17 residues long. Germline V lookup: CDR1 SGHAT, CDR2 FQNNGV. CDR3 coding DNA: TGTGCCAGCAGCTTATCGACTCGGACCGATAGCAATCAGCCCCAGCATTTT. This codes for CASSLSTRTDSNQPQHF.

This clonotype was detected many times. V usage is TRBV12-3 or TRBV12-4 and J usage is TRBJ1-1; D remains unclear. The CDR3 has 13 amino acids. V dropped 3 bases and J dropped 3 bases, with 8 bases sitting between them. The CDR3 sequence: CASSLAFDTEAFF. Written as DNA, the CDR3 is TGTGCCAGCAGTTTGGCTTTCGACACTGAAGCTTTCTTT.

The chain employs TRBV15 and TRBJ2-7; D is possibly TRBD1 or TRBD2 (5 bases each). Trimming removed 4 bases at V and 3 bases at J, with 13 bases between. The germline gives CDR1 LNHNV, CDR2 YYDKDF (reference sequence). The length of the CDR3 is 14 residues. The CDR3 DNA reads TGTGCCACCAGCATTAATACTGGGGGCTACGAGCAGTACTTC. Amino acid sequence: CATSINTGGYEQYF.

This clonotype showed up many times. The chain carries TRBV6-2 or TRBV6-3 and TRBJ1-1; tentatively, D is TRBD1 (6 bases). Germline CDR1 and CDR2: MNHEY and SVGEGT. The CDR3 loop spans 15 amino acids. V was clipped by 6 bases and J by 1 base, with 15 bases between them. This CDR3 reads CASRSPGGWNTEAFF. The CDR3 DNA follows: TGTGCCAGCAGGTCCCCGGGGGGCTGGAACACTGAAGCTTTCTTT.

This clonotype has at least ten counts. V and J are TRBV12-3 or TRBV12-4 and TRBJ2-5; 8 bases are shared with TRBD1. The CDR3 extends over 15 amino acids. Unmatched junction bases numbered 11, after V lost 6 bases and J lost 5 bases. The CDR3 loop is CASSQGTGVRETQYF. DNA for the CDR3: TGTGCCAGCAGCCAAGGGACAGGAGTTAGGGAGACCCAGTACTTC.